This T cell receptor beta chain was identified in a study of blood T cell repertoires in COVID-19. Turning to the study itself: Sample material is recorded as cDNA or gDNA derived from T cells, B-cell-depleted T cells, or PBMCs.

Repertoires were generated with immunoSEQ multiplex PCR, while TCRdb's copy carries only in-frame clones and drops some. The sample lists about 59,000 clones, more than 75% occurring once. With 8 bases removed from V and 0 bases from J, the gap between germline ends came to 8 bases. CDR1 MNHEY and CDR2 SVGAGI come from the germline V gene. The CDR3 totals 13 residues. The sample comprised peripheral blood. The chain couples TRBV6-5 to TRBJ1-5; D is possibly TRBD1 (5 bases). The TCR sequence derives from a man at least 80 years old with acute or convalescent COVID-19. In nucleotides, the CDR3 is TGTGCCAGCGGGGACTATAGCAATCAGCCCCAGCATTTT. Its translation is CASGDYSNQPQHF.